These 7 T cell receptor beta chains came from one sample sequenced in a study of response to subunit inactivated influenza vaccine. TCRdb re-derived calls from the RT-PCR reads in MiXCR, one entry per CDR3 protein. The data show about 650,000 distinct CDR3 sequences, 13% to 15% seen once. The sequenced sample was PBMCs from blood, obtained approximately 15 days before vaccination. These TCRs come from a man between 50 and 59 years old who received an inactivated influenza vaccine.

This clonotype is a singleton in its sample. With a much larger clone just one base away, this may be a read error. This chain joins TRBV29-1 and TRBJ2-1; 7 bases agree with TRBD2. Germline assignment: CDR1 SQVTM and CDR2 ANQGSEA. The length of the CDR3 is 13 residues. After removal of 5 bases from V and 0 bases from J, the junction contained 1 base not matched to a gene. CDR3 loop: CSVWGGSYNEQFF. The CDR3 coding sequence is TGCAGCGTTTGGGGGGGCTCCTACAATGAGCAGTTCTTC.

This clonotype was counted between two and nine times. The V gene is TRBV13, the J gene TRBJ2-3, with 7 positions matching TRBD2. There are 15 residues in the CDR3. V shed 4 bases and J 0 bases; nucleotides not matched to a gene: 4. Germline V gene data show CDR1 as PRHDT and CDR2 as FYEKMQ (reference sequence). CDR3 in amino acids: CASSWRGTSTDTQYF. The CDR3 DNA reads TGTGCCAGCAGCTGGCGGGGGACTAGCACAGATACGCAGTATTTT.

A few counts support this clonotype. J is TRBJ2-1 and V is TRBV10-2; 12 positions agree with TRBD2. V lost 0 bases and J lost 4; bases outside the gene matches: 10. CDR3 length: 19 residues. CDR1 and CDR2 from the germline V gene are WSHSY and SAAADI. DNA of the CDR3: TGCGCCAGCAGTGAGTCGGGGAGGACTAGCGGGATTAATTACAATGAGCAGTTCTTC. It yields the protein CASSESGRTSGINYNEQFF.

This clonotype was detected only a few times. This chain links TRBV3-1 with TRBJ2-2; D not resolved. The V end lost 2 bases, the J end lost 5 bases, and 3 bases lay between the germline ends. The CDR3 totals 12 residues. Germline CDR1 reads LGHDT; CDR2 reads YNNKEL (reference sequence). The CDR3 DNA sequence: TGTGCCAGCAGCCAAAAAACCGGGGAGCTGTTTTTT. This sequence encodes CASSQKTGELFF.

The V and J genes are TRBV28 and TRBJ2-5; 7 bases align to TRBD2. This CDR3 is 14 amino acids long. V was clipped by 4 bases and J by 4 bases; unmatched bases: 6. Germline CDR1 and CDR2: MDHEN and SYDVKM. Here the CDR3 reads CASSSPSGGETQYF. The CDR3 coding sequence is TGTGCCAGCAGTTCTCCTAGCGGTGGAGAGACCCAGTACTTC.

There are a few counts of this clonotype. A clone one base away is much larger, so this may be a read error. The chain combines TRBV6-5 with TRBJ1-1; D uncertain. V lost 2 bases, J lost 1 base, and 5 bases lay in between. The CDR3 is made up of 13 amino acids. Per germline, CDR1 MNHEY and CDR2 SVGAGI. The CDR3 nucleotides read TGTGCCAGCAGTTACGGGTGGAACACTGAAGCTTTCTTT. Translation: CASSYGWNTEAFF.

The chain combines TRBV10-3 with TRBJ2-3, with a tentative D call TRBD2 (6 bases). Trimming shortened V by 5 bases and J by 2 bases, and 14 bases separated the two germline ends. Germline lookup yields CDR1 ENHRY and CDR2 SYGVKD. This CDR3 contains 15 residues. This CDR3 reads CAISPTSWNTDTQYF. The CDR3 nucleotides are TGTGCCATCAGTCCTACTAGCTGGAACACAGATACGCAGTATTTT.